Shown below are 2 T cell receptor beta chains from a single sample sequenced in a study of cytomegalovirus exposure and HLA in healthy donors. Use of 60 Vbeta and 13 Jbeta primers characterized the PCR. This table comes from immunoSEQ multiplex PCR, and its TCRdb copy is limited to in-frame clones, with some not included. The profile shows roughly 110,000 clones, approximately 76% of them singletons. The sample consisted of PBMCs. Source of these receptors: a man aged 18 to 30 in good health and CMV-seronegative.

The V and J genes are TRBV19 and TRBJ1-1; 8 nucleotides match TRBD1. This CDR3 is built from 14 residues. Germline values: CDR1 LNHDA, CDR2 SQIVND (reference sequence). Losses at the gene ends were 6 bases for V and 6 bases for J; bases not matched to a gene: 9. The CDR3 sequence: CASSRGQGGSEAFF. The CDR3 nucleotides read TGTGCCAGTAGCCGAGGACAGGGAGGGTCTGAAGCTTTCTTT.

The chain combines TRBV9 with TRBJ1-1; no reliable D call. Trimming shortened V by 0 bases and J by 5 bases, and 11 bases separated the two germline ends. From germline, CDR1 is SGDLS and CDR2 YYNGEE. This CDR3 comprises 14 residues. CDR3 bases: TGTGCCAGCAGCGTAGTACTGGGAGGGACTGAAGCTTTCTTT. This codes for CASSVVLGGTEAFF. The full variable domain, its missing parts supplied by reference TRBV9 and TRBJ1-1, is DSGVTQTPKHLITATGQRVTLRCSPRSGDLSVYWYQQSLDQGLQFLIQYYNGEERAKGNILERFSAQQFPDLHSELNLSSLELGDSALYFCASSVVLGGTEAFFGQGTRLTVV.